These T cell receptor beta chains were read from a single sample in a study of blood T cell repertoires in COVID-19. TCRdb's copy holds only in-frame clones and misses some; the assay was immunoSEQ multiplex PCR. Of 200,000 or so clones listed, under 90% are singletons. The sample comprised peripheral blood. The receptors originated from a woman of 80 years or more with COVID-19, enrolled during active disease. CDR3s include the opening cysteine and the closing phenylalanine or tryptophan. D genes are given only for firm matches. Size values are once, few and many counts, or a class for expanded clones, and some rows have none.

CDR3nt: TGTGCCAGCAGCCACACAGGGCCGGGCACCGGGGAGCTGTTTTTT; CDR3aa: CASSHTGPGTGELFF; v_gene: TRBV14; abundance: .; j_gene: TRBJ2-2; d_gene: .
CDR3nt: TGTGCCAGCACCCCCGGGACAGGGGTTTCACCCCTCCACTTT; CDR3aa: CASTPGTGVSPLHF; v_gene: TRBV28; abundance: .; j_gene: TRBJ1-6; d_gene: TRBD1
CDR3nt: TGTGCCAGCAGCCGGGGGAGGGACGGTGGCTACACCTTC; CDR3aa: CASSRGRDGGYTF; v_gene: TRBV6-5; abundance: .; j_gene: TRBJ1-2; d_gene: .
CDR3nt: TGTGCCAGCAGCAAAGAGTCGGCCGGTCGAACAGGTTTCACTGAAGCTTTCTTT; CDR3aa: CASSKESAGRTGFTEAFF; v_gene: TRBV21-1; abundance: .; j_gene: TRBJ1-1; d_gene: .
CDR3nt: TGTGCCAGCAGTTACTCGGGGCAGGTGCAGCATTTT; CDR3aa: CASSYSGQVQHF; v_gene: TRBV6-6; abundance: .; j_gene: TRBJ1-5; d_gene: .
CDR3nt: TGTGCCAGCAGGACAGGGTCCACTGAAGCTTTCTTT; CDR3aa: CASRTGSTEAFF; v_gene: TRBV6-5; abundance: .; j_gene: TRBJ1-1; d_gene: TRBD1
CDR3nt: TGCGCCAGCCGATTGACAGGGGCCACAGATACGCAGTATTTT; CDR3aa: CASRLTGATDTQYF; v_gene: TRBV5-1; abundance: .; j_gene: TRBJ2-3; d_gene: TRBD1
CDR3nt: TGTGCCAGTAGTATCGGAGCCGGGTACTCTGGAAACACCATATATTTT; CDR3aa: CASSIGAGYSGNTIYF; v_gene: TRBV19; abundance: once; j_gene: TRBJ1-3; d_gene: .
CDR3nt: TGTGCCAGCAGCCAATCGGTTGGAAACACCATATATTTT; CDR3aa: CASSQSVGNTIYF; v_gene: TRBV14; abundance: .; j_gene: TRBJ1-3; d_gene: .
CDR3nt: TGCAGCGTTGAAGCGGCGGGTGCCAACTATGGCTACACCTTC; CDR3aa: CSVEAAGANYGYTF; v_gene: TRBV29-1; abundance: .; j_gene: TRBJ1-2; d_gene: .
CDR3nt: TGTGCCAGTAGAGGGGACTCGGACAAAGCTTTCTTT; CDR3aa: CASRGDSDKAFF; v_gene: TRBV19; abundance: .; j_gene: TRBJ1-1; d_gene: .
CDR3nt: TGTGCCAGCAGTTACCCGAACAGGGGCGCCCAGCATTTT; CDR3aa: CASSYPNRGAQHF; v_gene: TRBV6-6; abundance: few; j_gene: TRBJ1-5; d_gene: TRBD1
CDR3nt: TGTGCCATTGCCGAGGTGAGCTCTGGAAACACCATATATTTT; CDR3aa: CAIAEVSSGNTIYF; v_gene: TRBV10-3; abundance: .; j_gene: TRBJ1-3; d_gene: .
CDR3nt: TGCGCCAGCAGGCCCCCAGATAGCGGGTTCGAGACCCAGTACTTC; CDR3aa: CASRPPDSGFETQYF; v_gene: TRBV4-1; abundance: .; j_gene: TRBJ2-5; d_gene: TRBD2
CDR3nt: TGTGCCAGCAGTGTACAGTCAGTGGAGCCCCAGCATTTT; CDR3aa: CASSVQSVEPQHF; v_gene: TRBV2; abundance: .; j_gene: TRBJ1-5; d_gene: .
CDR3nt: TGTGCCAGCAGTGCAACAGGGGTTGGGCAGCCCCAGCATTTT; CDR3aa: CASSATGVGQPQHF; v_gene: TRBV25-1; abundance: .; j_gene: TRBJ1-5; d_gene: TRBD1
CDR3nt: TGTGCCTGGAGGAAAGGACGGAGGAGCTATGGCTACACCTTC; CDR3aa: CAWRKGRRSYGYTF; v_gene: TRBV30; abundance: .; j_gene: TRBJ1-2; d_gene: .
CDR3nt: TGCGCCAGCAGCTTGGGACAGGGGGCGCGTGATGAGCAGTTCTTC; CDR3aa: CASSLGQGARDEQFF; v_gene: TRBV5-1; abundance: .; j_gene: TRBJ2-1; d_gene: TRBD1
CDR3nt: TGTGCCAGCAGCCAAGCCAGCGGGGTATACAATGAGCAGTTCTTC; CDR3aa: CASSQASGVYNEQFF; v_gene: TRBV14; abundance: .; j_gene: TRBJ2-1; d_gene: TRBD2
CDR3nt: TGTGCCAGTCTCGGGGGTTCCTCAGCCAAAAACATTCAGTACTTC; CDR3aa: CASLGGSSAKNIQYF; v_gene: TRBV2; abundance: .; j_gene: TRBJ2-4; d_gene: .
CDR3nt: TGTGCCTGGAGTAGACTAGCGGGGGGGGGCGGGGAGCTGTTTTTT; CDR3aa: CAWSRLAGGGGELFF; v_gene: TRBV30; abundance: .; j_gene: TRBJ2-2; d_gene: TRBD2
CDR3nt: TGCGCCAGCAGCTCGGATGGACAGGGTAACTACGAGCAGTACTTC; CDR3aa: CASSSDGQGNYEQYF; v_gene: TRBV5-1; abundance: .; j_gene: TRBJ2-7; d_gene: TRBD1
CDR3nt: TGTGCCAGCTCACCAGTGGGCGCGGGATACACTGAAGCTTTCTTT; CDR3aa: CASSPVGAGYTEAFF; v_gene: TRBV18; abundance: .; j_gene: TRBJ1-1; d_gene: .
CDR3nt: TGTGCCAGCAGTGGGGACAGGGCGGGTTCACCCCTCCACTTT; CDR3aa: CASSGDRAGSPLHF; v_gene: TRBV11-2; abundance: once; j_gene: TRBJ1-6; d_gene: TRBD1
CDR3nt: TGTGCCAGCAACACAGGTTCTGCTGGGGCCAACGTCCTGACTTTC; CDR3aa: CASNTGSAGANVLTF; v_gene: TRBV6-5; abundance: .; j_gene: TRBJ2-6; d_gene: .
CDR3nt: TGTGCCAGCTCTGGGCCGCCCAACTACAATGAGCAGTTCTTC; CDR3aa: CASSGPPNYNEQFF; v_gene: TRBV18; abundance: .; j_gene: TRBJ2-1; d_gene: .
CDR3nt: TGTGCCAGCAGCTCTAATCCGGGACAGGGGATTGAGGGCTACACCTTC; CDR3aa: CASSSNPGQGIEGYTF; v_gene: TRBV4-2; abundance: .; j_gene: TRBJ1-2; d_gene: TRBD1
CDR3nt: TGCGCCAGCAGCCTGGACGGGAGCTCCTATAATTCACCCCTCCACTTT; CDR3aa: CASSLDGSSYNSPLHF; v_gene: TRBV5-1; abundance: few; j_gene: TRBJ1-6; d_gene: .
CDR3nt: TGTGCCAGAAAAGTTGTCCTAGCGGGGGGGCACAATGAGCAGTTCTTC; CDR3aa: CARKVVLAGGHNEQFF; v_gene: TRBV5-3; abundance: .; j_gene: TRBJ2-1; d_gene: TRBD2
CDR3nt: TGTGCCAGCAGTGAAGGCCCCTCAGGGAACACTGAAGCTTTCTTT; CDR3aa: CASSEGPSGNTEAFF; v_gene: TRBV6-1; abundance: .; j_gene: TRBJ1-1; d_gene: .
CDR3nt: TGTGCCAGCAGTTTAGGCGGTTTGGGTGAAAAACTGTTTTTT; CDR3aa: CASSLGGLGEKLFF; v_gene: TRBV28; abundance: .; j_gene: TRBJ1-4; d_gene: .
CDR3nt: TGTGCCAGCAGTCCCGCCGGGGGCGAGCAGTACTTC; CDR3aa: CASSPAGGEQYF; v_gene: TRBV6-5; abundance: .; j_gene: TRBJ2-7; d_gene: .
CDR3nt: TGCGCCAGCAGCCAAGATCCTAATCAGCCCCAGCATTTT; CDR3aa: CASSQDPNQPQHF; v_gene: TRBV4-3; abundance: .; j_gene: TRBJ1-5; d_gene: .
CDR3nt: TGTGCCATCGGTAGGGACAGTGAAGCTTTCTTT; CDR3aa: CAIGRDSEAFF; v_gene: TRBV10-3; abundance: .; j_gene: TRBJ1-1; d_gene: TRBD1
CDR3nt: TGTGCCAGCAGACAAGGCGCTAGCGGAAACAATGAGCAGTTCTTC; CDR3aa: CASRQGASGNNEQFF; v_gene: TRBV7-2; abundance: .; j_gene: TRBJ2-1; d_gene: TRBD2
CDR3nt: TGTGCCAGCAGTGACCCGGGACAGGGAATCGATTCACCCCTCCACTTT; CDR3aa: CASSDPGQGIDSPLHF; v_gene: TRBV28; abundance: .; j_gene: TRBJ1-6; d_gene: TRBD1
CDR3nt: TGTGCCAGCAGCCTGACAGGGATGGATGGCTACACCTTC; CDR3aa: CASSLTGMDGYTF; v_gene: TRBV27; abundance: .; j_gene: TRBJ1-2; d_gene: TRBD1
CDR3nt: TGTGCCAGCAGCTTACATTGGCGGGCAGATACGCAGTATTTT; CDR3aa: CASSLHWRADTQYF; v_gene: TRBV7-2; abundance: .; j_gene: TRBJ2-3; d_gene: .
CDR3nt: TGCGCCAGCAGCCAAGGTCTGACAATGAACACTGAAGCTTTCTTT; CDR3aa: CASSQGLTMNTEAFF; v_gene: TRBV4-1; abundance: .; j_gene: TRBJ1-1; d_gene: .
CDR3nt: TGCGCCAGCTCTACCACAGGGGGCGGCCAAGAGACCCAGTACTTC; CDR3aa: CASSTTGGGQETQYF; v_gene: TRBV5-1; abundance: .; j_gene: TRBJ2-5; d_gene: TRBD1
CDR3nt: TGTGCCAGCCCTGAGGGACGGGTAGGCAGGGGTGGCTACACCTTC; CDR3aa: CASPEGRVGRGGYTF; v_gene: TRBV2; abundance: .; j_gene: TRBJ1-2; d_gene: .
CDR3nt: TGTGCCTGGAGTGTACTTAGGAACCTAGGTGGGCCAGGGGAGCGCGAGCAGTACTTC; CDR3aa: CAWSVLRNLGGPGEREQYF; v_gene: TRBV30; abundance: .; j_gene: TRBJ2-7; d_gene: .
CDR3nt: TGTGCCACAACAACGCGACAGGGGGGAAGGGGCTACACCTTC; CDR3aa: CATTTRQGGRGYTF; v_gene: TRBV7-5; abundance: .; j_gene: TRBJ1-2; d_gene: .
CDR3nt: TGTGCCAGCAGGCCCTGGGGGGGTCAGACCGGGGAGCTGTTTTTT; CDR3aa: CASRPWGGQTGELFF; v_gene: TRBV6-5; abundance: few; j_gene: TRBJ2-2; d_gene: TRBD2
CDR3nt: TGTGCCAGCAGCACCTCCGGGATTAGCAATCAGCCCCAGCATTTT; CDR3aa: CASSTSGISNQPQHF; v_gene: TRBV9; abundance: .; j_gene: TRBJ1-5; d_gene: .
CDR3nt: TGTGCCATCAGTGAAGGAGGGGAGCTACGGGGCGGTGGCTACACCTTC; CDR3aa: CAISEGGELRGGGYTF; v_gene: TRBV10-3; abundance: .; j_gene: TRBJ1-2; d_gene: .
CDR3nt: TGTGCCAGCAGCCAAGGTAATGGCTACACCTTC; CDR3aa: CASSQGNGYTF; v_gene: TRBV3-1/TRBV3-2; abundance: few; j_gene: TRBJ1-2; d_gene: .
CDR3nt: TGTGCCAGCAGCACAGCTTCCCTGGGCAATCAGCCCCAGCATTTT; CDR3aa: CASSTASLGNQPQHF; v_gene: TRBV6-2/TRBV6-3; abundance: once; j_gene: TRBJ1-5; d_gene: .
CDR3nt: TGTGCCAGCGGGGCAGACTATGGCTACACCTTC; CDR3aa: CASGADYGYTF; v_gene: TRBV28; abundance: few; j_gene: TRBJ1-2; d_gene: .
CDR3nt: TGTGCCAGCAGTGATTTGGGAGATCAGCCCCAGCATTTT; CDR3aa: CASSDLGDQPQHF; v_gene: TRBV2; abundance: .; j_gene: TRBJ1-5; d_gene: .
CDR3nt: TGTGCCAGCAGTTTCGGCAGGGGTGAGCAGCCCCAGCATTTT; CDR3aa: CASSFGRGEQPQHF; v_gene: TRBV25-1; abundance: .; j_gene: TRBJ1-5; d_gene: .
CDR3nt: TGTGCCAGCAGCCAGGGACAGTATTCGAGCTACACCTTC; CDR3aa: CASSQGQYSSYTF; v_gene: TRBV28; abundance: .; j_gene: TRBJ1-2; d_gene: TRBD1
CDR3nt: TGCAGCGTTGAACAGGGTTACGAGCAGTACTTC; CDR3aa: CSVEQGYEQYF; v_gene: TRBV29-1; abundance: once; j_gene: TRBJ2-7; d_gene: .